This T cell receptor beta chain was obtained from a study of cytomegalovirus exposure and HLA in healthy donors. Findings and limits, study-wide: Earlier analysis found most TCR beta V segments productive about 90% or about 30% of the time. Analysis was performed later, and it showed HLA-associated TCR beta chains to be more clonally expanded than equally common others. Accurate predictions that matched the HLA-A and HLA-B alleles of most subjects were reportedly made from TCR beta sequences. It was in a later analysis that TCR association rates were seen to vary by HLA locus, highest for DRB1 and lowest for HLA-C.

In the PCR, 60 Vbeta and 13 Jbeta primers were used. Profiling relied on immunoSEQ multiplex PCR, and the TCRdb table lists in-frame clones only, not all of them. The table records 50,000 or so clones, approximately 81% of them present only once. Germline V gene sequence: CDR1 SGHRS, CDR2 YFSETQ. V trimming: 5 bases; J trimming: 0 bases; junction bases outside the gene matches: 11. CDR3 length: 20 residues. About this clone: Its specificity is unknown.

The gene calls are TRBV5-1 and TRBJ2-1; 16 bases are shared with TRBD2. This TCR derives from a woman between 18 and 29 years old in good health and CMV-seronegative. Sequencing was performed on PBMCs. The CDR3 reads CASRGGLAGGDKSSYNEQFF. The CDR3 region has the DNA TGCGCCAGCAGAGGGGGACTAGCGGGAGGGGATAAGAGCTCCTACAATGAGCAGTTCTTC.